The source of this T cell receptor beta chain is a study of Ad26.COV2.S vaccination and SARS-CoV-2 variants (dated by TCRdb to the early 2020s). Turning to the overall study: Vaccine-arm donors came from COV1001, a multicentre, randomized, double-blind, placebo-controlled phase I-IIa trial of Ad26.COV2.S in healthy adults. Ad26.COV2.S was given intramuscularly at 5x10^10 or 1x10^11 viral particles, as a single shot or as two shots 56 days apart. TCRbeta repertoire sequencing was used to assess the specificity and breadth of SARS-CoV-2-reactive T cell receptors after Ad26.COV2.S vaccination. A total of around 32 samples were included in the TCR-sequenced set, comprising around 19 Ad26.COV2.S vaccine recipients, 5 placebo recipients and 8 SARS-CoV-2 convalescent individuals. Trial participants were randomized into five groups of five: low-dose or high-dose Ad26.COV2.S given once or twice, or placebo on both occasions. Throughout the experiments and outcome assessment, investigators stayed blinded to trial group allocation.

What this sample's treatment or condition label stands for: around 19 received Ad26.COV2.S at low or high dose, single or two shots; roughly five received placebo; per-sample allocation not given. For vaccine and placebo recipients, the sequenced repertoires came from samples collected on day 63 after the first injection. In Cohort 1b, around 23 adults aged 18-55 years were enrolled at a single site in Boston, USA, between 29 July and 7 August 2020. As a vaccine, Ad26.COV2.S was a replication-incompetent adenovirus type 26 vector that expressed a prefusion-stabilized SARS-CoV-2 spike protein derived from the original Wuhan strain. Worth noting for this clone: Its antigen specificity is not known. No much larger clonotype is one base removed from it; base qualities were not supplied.

According to the germline V gene, CDR1 reads MNHEY and CDR2 reads SVGEGT. The trim is 3 bases for V and 5 bases for J, with a gap of 8 bases between the germline ends. From its cysteine to its phenylalanine, the CDR3 spans 12 amino acids. Only the CDR3 part of the read is kept: 36 bases, read in frame from the first base. TCRbeta CDR3 regions were sequenced with the immunoSEQ Assay. After extraction, genomic DNA underwent amplification by bias-controlled multiplex PCR, followed by high-throughput sequencing. Under the source paper's analysis protocol: To quantify the absolute abundance of every unique TCRbeta CDR3 region, sequences were collapsed and filtered. Usable DNA was measured by amplifying reference genes present in all nucleated cells, and TCRbeta template counts were normalized to that usable DNA to estimate T cell fraction. Repertoire TCRs were annotated as SARS-CoV-2-specific when V gene, CDR3 amino acid sequence and J gene were exactly matched to a known reactive TCR set. The reference SARS-CoV-2 TCR set came from MIRA and was filtered for enrichment in COVID-19-positive ImmuneCODE repertoires, removing public or cross-reactive TCRs. Using the MIRA antigens, annotated TCRs were further analysed by specific ORF or by position within an ORF. Breadth was defined as the number of annotated unique rearrangements divided by the total number of unique productive rearrangements, and depth was defined as the summed frequency of the annotated unique rearrangements. Two-sided Wilcoxon rank-sum tests were used to compare TCR breadth between groups. TCRdb limited this immuneACCESS table to in-frame rearrangements with V and J called. A share of clones is missing; checked studies link under half to unresolved V genes, and the rest is unexplained. The DNA was the basis for D and trimming; V, J and clone size are from that table. The sample records about 480,000 clones, roughly 85% of which are singletons. The ten largest clones add up to roughly 13% of the sample.

The full study reports these points: Substantial breadth of spike-specific CD8+ and CD4+ T cell responses was reported after vaccination. According to the authors, total T cell responses may have been underestimated by the TCR breadth and depth analyses. Comparable non-spike TCR breadth was observed between vaccine and placebo recipients, consistent with only spike being contained in the vaccine. The study lacked the statistical power to compare responses across vaccine doses or regimens. Compared with placebo recipients, Ad26.COV2.S recipients showed higher spike-specific TCR breadth (P = 0.0014).

Recombination linked TRBV6-2 or TRBV6-3 to TRBJ2-7; TRBD1 is perhaps the D gene, given 5 matching bases. The origin of this receptor is a person aged 18-60 years who received the Ad26.COV2.S COVID-19 vaccine or a placebo. Sample: peripheral blood, taken in a trial of Ad26.COV2.S vaccine versus placebo. The nucleotide sequence reads TGTGCCAGCAGTTATAAGGGGAACGAGCAGTACTTC. Protein translation: CASSYKGNEQYF.